A selection of T cell receptor beta chains follows, all from one sample in a study of shared clonotypes between healthy human individuals. Clones were read by immunoSEQ multiplex PCR, and TCRdb kept only the in-frame ones, dropping some. The table lists nearly 2 million clones, about 95% of them singletons, with 0.9% to 1.5% in the top ten. Sequences were obtained from naive CD8+ T cells sorted from blood. The receptors originated from a man younger than 35 in good health. Each CDR3 is given with its conserved first and last residue. The D gene is left open where the match is weak. Rows give clone size only sometimes, using once, few, many, or a class for an expanded clone.

v_gene	d_gene	abundance	j_gene	CDR3nt	CDR3aa
TRBV27	TRBD2	.	TRBJ2-7	TGTGCCAGCAGTACGGAAGCGGGGGGGCTATACGAGCAGTACTTC	CASSTEAGGLYEQYF
TRBV6-5	.	once	TRBJ1-2	TGTGCCAGCAGCCCTTCTGGGGGTCATGGCTACACCTTC	CASSPSGGHGYTF
TRBV15	.	.	TRBJ2-7	TGTGCCACCAGCAGGGGTTTTGGCTCCTACGAGCAGTACTTC	CATSRGFGSYEQYF
TRBV2	.	.	TRBJ2-5	TGTGCCAGCAGTACCCACATACCCGGACAAGAGACCCAGTACTTC	CASSTHIPGQETQYF
TRBV5-1	.	.	TRBJ2-7	TGCGCCAGCAGCGCCTCTAGCGCCCCAACCTACGAGCAGTACTTC	CASSASSAPTYEQYF
TRBV27	.	.	TRBJ2-3	TGTGCCAGCAGTCCCAGCAGCGGGGACACTAGCACAGATACGCAGTATTTT	CASSPSSGDTSTDTQYF
TRBV14	TRBD2	.	TRBJ2-7	TGTGCCAGCAGCCAAGAAACTAGCGGGAGGTACGAGCAGTACTTC	CASSQETSGRYEQYF
TRBV6-5	.	.	TRBJ2-6	TGTGCCATTTCAGCGAGCTCTGGGGCCAACGTCCTGACTTTC	CAISASSGANVLTF
TRBV10-3	.	.	TRBJ2-7	TGTGCCATCAGTACAGACCAGAATTACGAGCAGTACTTC	CAISTDQNYEQYF
TRBV13	TRBD1	.	TRBJ2-7	TGTGCCAGCAGCCCAACCCTCGGGACAGCCTACGAGCAGTACTTC	CASSPTLGTAYEQYF
TRBV19	.	.	TRBJ2-4	TGTGCCAGTAGTATAGATCTAGGGGGGAGAAGGTACTTC	CASSIDLGGRRYF
TRBV5-1	.	.	TRBJ2-7	TGCGCCAGCAGCACGCTAAGCGGGCCTCCCTACGAGCAGTACTTC	CASSTLSGPPYEQYF
TRBV19	.	.	TRBJ1-5	TGTGCCAGTAGTATAGAGGGGGTAGGTATTCAGCCCCAGCATTTT	CASSIEGVGIQPQHF
TRBV4-1	.	.	TRBJ2-3	TGCGCCAGCAGCCAATTAGGGGCCACAGATACGCAGTATTTT	CASSQLGATDTQYF
TRBV6-5	TRBD2	.	TRBJ2-2	TGTGCCAGCAGCGGACTAGCGGGGACCGGGGAGCTGTTTTTT	CASSGLAGTGELFF
TRBV4-1	.	.	TRBJ2-2	TGCGCCAGCAGCCAAGGTAGGGCTGCTGGGGAGCTGTTTTTT	CASSQGRAAGELFF
TRBV27	.	.	TRBJ2-3	TGTGCCAGCAAGGGAACAATGGGGCCCCACACAGATACGCAGTATTTT	CASKGTMGPHTDTQYF
TRBV5-1	TRBD1	.	TRBJ1-1	TGCGCCAGCAGCAGCTCAGGGGGCGAGAACACTGAAGCTTTCTTT	CASSSSGGENTEAFF
TRBV7-9	.	.	TRBJ2-1	TGTGCCAGCAGCTTGGTCATGACAGACCGCTACAATGAGCAGTTCTTC	CASSLVMTDRYNEQFF
TRBV6-4	.	.	TRBJ2-2	TGTGCCAGCAGTGACTCATGGCCACCCGGGGAGCTGTTTTTT	CASSDSWPPGELFF
TRBV28	.	.	TRBJ2-1	TGTGCCAGCAGTTTTGAGGGACGATACAATGAGCAGTTCTTC	CASSFEGRYNEQFF
TRBV29-1	TRBD1	.	TRBJ1-6	TGCAGCGGACGGGACAGCAATAATTCACCCCTCCACTTT	CSGRDSNNSPLHF
TRBV5-6	.	.	TRBJ1-1	TGTGCCAGCAGCTCCGGCCCTTCGGAGGGGGGTGGCACTGAAGCTTTCTTT	CASSSGPSEGGGTEAFF
TRBV5-4	TRBD2	.	TRBJ2-3	TGTGCCAGCAGCTTGGTAGCGGGATTGGGCGAGCGGGATACGCAGTATTTT	CASSLVAGLGERDTQYF
TRBV6-6	.	.	TRBJ2-7	TGTGCCAGCAGTTTCGACAGAGACTACGAGCAGTACTTC	CASSFDRDYEQYF
TRBV27	TRBD2	.	TRBJ2-2	TGTGCCAGCAGTTTGGGTAGCGGGAGGATCACCGGGGAGCTGTTTTTT	CASSLGSGRITGELFF
TRBV19	TRBD1	.	TRBJ1-2	TGTGCCAGCACCGGGACAGGGGGCGCGAGTGGCTACACCTTC	CASTGTGGASGYTF
TRBV5-1	.	.	TRBJ1-2	TGCGCCAGCAGCTTGGACGCCGGTACAGGCCCCTATGGCTACACCTTC	CASSLDAGTGPYGYTF
TRBV15	.	.	TRBJ2-5	TGTGCCACCAGCAGATATAGTGGAGAAGAGACCCAGTACTTC	CATSRYSGEETQYF
TRBV4-1	.	.	TRBJ2-7	TGCGCCAGCAGCCAAGGACTCCAAAGCTCCTACGAGCAGTACTTC	CASSQGLQSSYEQYF
TRBV15	.	.	TRBJ1-2	TGTGCCACCAGCTTAACACAGGAAAACTATGGCTACACCTTC	CATSLTQENYGYTF
TRBV4-1	.	.	TRBJ1-5	TGCGCCAGCAGCCAAGAACCTTCGGGGGGCAATCAGCCCCAGCATTTT	CASSQEPSGGNQPQHF
TRBV9	TRBD1	once	TRBJ2-7	TGTGCCAGCAGCCTCGGACAGGGCGCCTACGAGCAGTACTTC	CASSLGQGAYEQYF
TRBV10-3	TRBD2	.	TRBJ2-1	TGTGCCATCAGTGAGTCCGCGGGGGGGCGCAATGAGCAGTTCTTC	CAISESAGGRNEQFF
TRBV6-5	.	.	TRBJ2-2	TGTGCCAGCAGTTTAAACCTTCCGAACACCGGGGAGCTGTTTTTT	CASSLNLPNTGELFF
TRBV29-1	TRBD1	.	TRBJ1-2	TGCAGCGTGACAGGGTCCTATGGCTACACCTTC	CSVTGSYGYTF
TRBV10-3	TRBD1	.	TRBJ2-7	TGTGCCATCAGTGGCGGACAGGGCATCTACTTC	CAISGGQGIYF
TRBV14	.	.	TRBJ2-7	TGTGCCAGCAGCCACTATACCTACGAGCAGTACTTC	CASSHYTYEQYF
TRBV7-9	.	.	TRBJ2-7	TGTGCCAGCAGCTCCCGACAGGCGGCCGGGGAGCAGTACTTC	CASSSRQAAGEQYF
TRBV5-6	.	.	TRBJ1-6	TGTGCCAGCAGCTCGCAGGGCGGTTCACCCCTCCACTTT	CASSSQGGSPLHF
TRBV6-1	TRBD1	.	TRBJ2-7	TGTGCCAGCAGTGCCGGGACAGTCGATCAGTACTTC	CASSAGTVDQYF
TRBV30	TRBD2	.	TRBJ2-7	TGTGCCCACCAGACTAGCGGGAGAAACGAGCAGTACTTC	CAHQTSGRNEQYF
TRBV7-9	TRBD1	.	TRBJ1-5	TGTGCCAGCAGCTCCGGGACAGGGGGCTTCAATCAGCCCCAGCATTTT	CASSSGTGGFNQPQHF
TRBV4-2	.	.	TRBJ1-5	TGTGCCAGCAGCCAAGACCGGCAGGGTGGCCAGCCCCAGCATTTT	CASSQDRQGGQPQHF
TRBV4-1	TRBD2	once	TRBJ2-3	TGCGCCAGCAGCCAAGACTCGGGTGGCGGGGGGGTGGATACGCAGTATTTT	CASSQDSGGGGVDTQYF
TRBV27	TRBD1	.	TRBJ2-7	TGTGCCAGCAGTCCGAGTAAGGGGGCGCAGACCTACGAGCAGTACTTC	CASSPSKGAQTYEQYF
TRBV6-6	.	.	TRBJ1-5	TGTGCCAAAACGTCTCTACCGCGTCAGCCCCAGCATTTT	CAKTSLPRQPQHF
TRBV19	.	.	TRBJ2-1	TGTGCCAGTAGTATGTATCTAGCCGATGATCCATCCTACAATGAGCAGTTCTTC	CASSMYLADDPSYNEQFF
TRBV27	.	.	TRBJ1-4	TGTGCCAGCAGTTTCGTAGGTGCTAATGAAAAACTGTTTTTT	CASSFVGANEKLFF